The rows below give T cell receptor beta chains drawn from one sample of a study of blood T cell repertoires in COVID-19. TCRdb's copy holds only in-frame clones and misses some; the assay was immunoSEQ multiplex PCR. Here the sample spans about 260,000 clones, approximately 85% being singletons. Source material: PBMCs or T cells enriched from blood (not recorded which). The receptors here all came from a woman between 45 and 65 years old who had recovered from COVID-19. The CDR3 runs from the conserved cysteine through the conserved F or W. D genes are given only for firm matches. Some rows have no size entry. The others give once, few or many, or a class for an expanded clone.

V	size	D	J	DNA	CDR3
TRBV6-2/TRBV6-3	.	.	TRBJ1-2	TGTGCCAGCAGTCCGGGTCTGTACTATGGCTACACCTTC	CASSPGLYYGYTF
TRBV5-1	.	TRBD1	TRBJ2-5	TGCGCCAGCAGCCTAGGGACAGGGTCGGGGCAGACCCAGTACTTC	CASSLGTGSGQTQYF
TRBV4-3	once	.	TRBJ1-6	TGCGCCAGCAGCCAAGATGCCACTAGCTCCTATAATTCACCCCTCCACTTT	CASSQDATSSYNSPLHF
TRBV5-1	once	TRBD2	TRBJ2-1	TGCGCCAGCAGCTTTACTAGCGGGGGACACAATGAGCAGTTCTTC	CASSFTSGGHNEQFF
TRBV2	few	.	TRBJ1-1	TGTGCCAGCAGTGTAAGGAGGACTGAAGCTTTCTTT	CASSVRRTEAFF
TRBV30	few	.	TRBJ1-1	TGTGCCTGGAGTGCCAGGGCGAACACTGAAGCTTTCTTT	CAWSARANTEAFF
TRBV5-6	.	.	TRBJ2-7	TGTGCCAGCAGCGACCAGGGAGGTCCGGACGAGCAGTACTTC	CASSDQGGPDEQYF
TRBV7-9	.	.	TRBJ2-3	TGTGCCAGCAGCTTATTCACGGGGGGCTGGGTGGATACGCAGTATTTT	CASSLFTGGWVDTQYF
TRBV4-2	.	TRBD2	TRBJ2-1	TGTGCCAGCAGCCAAAGCATAAGGACTAGCGGGAGGCATGAGCAGTTCTTC	CASSQSIRTSGRHEQFF
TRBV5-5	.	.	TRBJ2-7	TGTGCCAGCAGCCCAGGCTGGGGCAGCTCCTACGAGCAGTACTTC	CASSPGWGSSYEQYF
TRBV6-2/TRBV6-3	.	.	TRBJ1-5	TGTGCCAGCAGTCTCAACAGGGATAGCAATCAGCCCCAGCATTTT	CASSLNRDSNQPQHF
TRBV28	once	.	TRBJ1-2	TGTGCCAGCACCCTTCTATCGGGCTATGGCTACACCTTC	CASTLLSGYGYTF
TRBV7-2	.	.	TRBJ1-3	TGTGCCAGCAGCTTATCCTCAGGGCGAGGAAACACCATATATTTT	CASSLSSGRGNTIYF
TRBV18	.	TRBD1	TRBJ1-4	TGTGCCAGCTCACCAAACAGGGGGACTAATGAAAAACTGTTTTTT	CASSPNRGTNEKLFF
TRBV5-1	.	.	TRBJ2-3	TGCGCCAGCAGCTCCCACCCCGGGGAAAGTGCAGATACGCAGTATTTT	CASSSHPGESADTQYF
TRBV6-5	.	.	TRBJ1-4	TGTGCCAGCAGTTCTGGGGGCTGGGGTAATGAAAAACTGTTTTTT	CASSSGGWGNEKLFF
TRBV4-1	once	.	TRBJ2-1	TGCGCCAGCAGCCAAGATATTATTGCAACCACGGGTGAGCAGTTCTTC	CASSQDIIATTGEQFF
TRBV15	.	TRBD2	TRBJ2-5	TGTGCCACCAGCAGAGATCAGGCGGGGGGGCCAGAGACCCAGTACTTC	CATSRDQAGGPETQYF
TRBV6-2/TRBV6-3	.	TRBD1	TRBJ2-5	TGTGCCAGCAGCCGAGGGACAGGGGGCTGGGAGACCCAGTACTTC	CASSRGTGGWETQYF
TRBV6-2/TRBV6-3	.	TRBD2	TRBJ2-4	TGTGCCAGCAGCCCTACTAGCGGGGGCACCCTAGCCAAAAACATTCAGTACTTC	CASSPTSGGTLAKNIQYF
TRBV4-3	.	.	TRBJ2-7	TGCGCCAGCAGCCAAGTAGCGGCCGCGAGGTCCGAGCAGTACTTC	CASSQVAAARSEQYF
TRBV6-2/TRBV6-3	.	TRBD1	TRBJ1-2	TGTGCCAGCAGTTACTCGCCGGACAGGGACGGCTACACCTTC	CASSYSPDRDGYTF
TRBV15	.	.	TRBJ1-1	TGTGCCACCAGCAGACGGACACCCACTGAAGCTTTCTTT	CATSRRTPTEAFF
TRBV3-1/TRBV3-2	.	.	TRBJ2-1	TGTGCCAGCAGCCTGGAGTACAATGAGCAGTTCTTC	CASSLEYNEQFF
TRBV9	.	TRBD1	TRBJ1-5	TGTGCCAGCAGCCCGACAGGGACCGATCAGCCCCAGCATTTT	CASSPTGTDQPQHF
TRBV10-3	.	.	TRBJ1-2	TGTGCCATCAGTGAGTCGATCCAGGGTGGCTACACCTTC	CAISESIQGGYTF
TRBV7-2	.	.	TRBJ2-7	TGTGCCAGCAGCCACGGGGAACTCACCGCCCCCTACGAGCAGTACTTC	CASSHGELTAPYEQYF
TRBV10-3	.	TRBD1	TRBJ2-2	TGTGCCATCAGTGATAGGGACAGGCTTAACACCGGGGAGCTGTTTTTT	CAISDRDRLNTGELFF
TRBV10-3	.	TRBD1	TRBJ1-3	TGTGCCATCGGGACAGGGCCGAGCTCTGGAAACACCATATATTTT	CAIGTGPSSGNTIYF
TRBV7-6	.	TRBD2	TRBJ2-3	TGTGCCAGCAGTCCGGGACTAGCGGGAGGGCCAGATACGCAGTATTTT	CASSPGLAGGPDTQYF
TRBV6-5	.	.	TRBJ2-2	TGTGCCGTCCGCAGGGGGACTAACACCGGGGAGCTGTTTTTT	CAVRRGTNTGELFF
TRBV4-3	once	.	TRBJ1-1	TGCGCCAGCAGCCACGGGGGTGTGAACACTGAAGCTTTCTTT	CASSHGGVNTEAFF
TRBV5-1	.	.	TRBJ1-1	TGCGCCAGCAGCTTGGGGTGGCAGGGGCAGAACACTGAAGCTTTCTTT	CASSLGWQGQNTEAFF
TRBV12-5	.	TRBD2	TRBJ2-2	TGTGCTAGTGGTTTGGCCCTAGCGGGGGGAAACACCGGGGAGCTGTTTTTT	CASGLALAGGNTGELFF
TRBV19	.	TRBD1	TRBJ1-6	TGTGCCAGTAGTCCCCCACAGGGGGCGAGGAATTCACCCCTCCACTTT	CASSPPQGARNSPLHF
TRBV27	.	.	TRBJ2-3	TGTGCCAGCAGACTACTTCCTTCGGGCACAGATACGCAGTATTTT	CASRLLPSGTDTQYF
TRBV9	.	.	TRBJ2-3	TGTGCCAGCAGCGTAGTTGGGGGAGGATCAGATACGCAGTATTTT	CASSVVGGGSDTQYF
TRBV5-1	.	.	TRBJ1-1	TGCGCCAGCTCCCGGGACGGGGAGGCTGGCGAAGCTTTCTTT	CASSRDGEAGEAFF
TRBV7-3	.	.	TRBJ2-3	TGTGCCAGCAGCTTAGGAGTCTCGCGGAGCACAGATACGCAGTATTTT	CASSLGVSRSTDTQYF
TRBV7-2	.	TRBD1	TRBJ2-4	TGTGCCAGCAGCCCAGGGGGCGCTGTAAACATTCAGTACTTC	CASSPGGAVNIQYF
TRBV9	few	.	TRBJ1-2	TGTGCCAGCAGCGTAACCGGGACACCTAACTATGGCTACACCTTC	CASSVTGTPNYGYTF
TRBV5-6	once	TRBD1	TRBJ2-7	TGTGCCAGCAGCTGGGGACAGCGCAGCTCCTACGAGCAGTACTTC	CASSWGQRSSYEQYF
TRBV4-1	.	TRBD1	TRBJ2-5	TGCGCCAGCAGCGCCGGGACAGGGGGCGTGGCGGCGCGGGAGACCCAGTACTTC	CASSAGTGGVAARETQYF
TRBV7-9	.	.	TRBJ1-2	TGTGCCAGCAGCTTAGCGCTAAGCTATGGCTACACCTTC	CASSLALSYGYTF
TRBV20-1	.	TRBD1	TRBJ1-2	TGCAGTGCTAGTAGGTCAGGGGGCAACTATGGCTACACCTTC	CSASRSGGNYGYTF